This record covers a single T cell receptor (beta chain). V was trimmed by 1 base and J by 7 bases, leaving 11 bases between them. CDR3 length equals 13 residues. The germline gives CDR1 GTSNPN, CDR2 SVGIG (reference sequence). The time point: pre-treatment baseline. One draw preceded checkpoint blockade; another followed its first cycle at week 3. These data belong to a study of blood T cell dynamics during melanoma immunotherapy. Study details: Patients with metastatic melanoma got pembrolizumab or nivolumab-ipilimumab as first-line care.

Using immunoSEQ multiplex PCR, the repertoire was profiled, and TCRdb retains in-frame clones only, with some absent. The table shows approximately 15,000 clones, with roughly 84% occurring only once. The receptor was isolated from a human donor with melanoma. Here the sequenced sample was blood, taken from a patient treated with checkpoint blockade. The gene calls are TRBV30 and TRBJ1-5; D gene uncertain. The CDR3 DNA reads TGTGCCTGGAGTGCGGAGGGAAGACAGCCCCAGCATTTT. It yields the protein CAWSAEGRQPQHF. Together with reference TRBV30 and TRBJ1-5, the CDR3 gives the full variable domain: SQTIHQWPATLVQPVGSPLSLECTVEGTSNPNLYWYRQAAGRGLQLLFYSVGIGQISSEVPQNLSASRPQDRQFILSSKKLLLSDSGFYLCAWSAEGRQPQHFGDGTRLSIL.